These 14 T cell receptor beta chains were all obtained from the same sample, sequenced in a study of shared clonotypes between healthy human individuals (dated by TCRdb to 2019 to 2021). Libraries were prepared through the immunoSEQ multiplex PCR assay. TCRdb limited this immuneACCESS table to in-frame rearrangements with V and J called. A share of clones is missing; checked studies link under half to unresolved V genes, and the rest is unexplained. The sample data list roughly 2.1 million clones, and just over 90% of these were observed just once. Together, the top ten hold roughly 1.8% of the sample. CD8 naive samples were obtained by positive selection for CCR7 among CD45RO-negative cells, yielding a CD45RA+CCR7+ population from which TemRA cells were excluded. The material sequenced was naive CD8+ T cells from PBMCs. What the cell subset or site label conveys for this sample: CD45RA+CCR7+. The receptors shown here come from a man aged 18 to 29 in good health. Some clones in this sample may be carry-over from other donors' samples.

The chain is built from TRBV13 and TRBJ2-1; D uncertain. Germline V gene lookup returns CDR1 PRHDT and CDR2 FYEKMQ (reference sequence). This CDR3 is 14 amino acids long. With 6 bases removed from V and 3 bases from J, the gap between germline ends came to 12 bases. The CDR3 here is CASSLLGFYNEQFF. CDR3 in DNA: TGTGCCAGCAGTTTGCTAGGGTTCTACAATGAGCAGTTCTTC.

This chain links TRBV29-1 with TRBJ2-1; perhaps TRBD1 as D (6 bases). The V end was cut by 6 bases, the J end by 4 bases, with 13 bases between. Germline loops: CDR1 SQVTM, CDR2 ANQGSEA. CDR3 size: 13 residues. The CDR3 coding sequence is TGCAGCGTGACCGGGACACCTTACAATGAGCAGTTCTTC. Encoded protein: CSVTGTPYNEQFF.

The chain has TRBV19 and TRBJ1-1, with 10 nucleotides matching TRBD1. Trimming at V came to 5 bases and at J to 4 bases, leaving 10 bases not matched to a gene. The CDR3 runs 16 residues. CDR1 and CDR2 (germline): LNHDA, SQIVND (reference sequence). The CDR3 DNA reads TGTGCCAGTAGTCTCTTACCGGGACAGGGGAGCACTGAAGCTTTCTTT. Protein sequence: CASSLLPGQGSTEAFF.

This clone was observed once. This sequence joins TRBV29-1 and TRBJ1-2; D might be TRBD1 (5 bases). V was shortened by 6 bases and J by 8 bases, with 13 bases between the two germline ends. The CDR3 has 11 residues. Germline CDR1 is SQVTM and CDR2 is ANQGSEA. The CDR3 DNA reads TGCAGCGTGAGGGGCGACGGAGGCTACACCTTC. Its protein is CSVRGDGGYTF. Full variable domain (remainder filled in from reference TRBV29-1 and TRBJ1-2): SAVISQKPSRDICQRGTSLTIQCQVDSQVTMMFWYRQQPGQSLTLIATANQGSEATYESGFVIDKFPISRPNLTFSTLTVSNMSPEDSSIYLCSVRGDGGYTFGSGTRLTVV.

Concerning this clone itself: Other DNA sequences within the sample encode an identical CDR3. V usage is TRBV5-1 and J usage is TRBJ2-7, with 13 bases matching TRBD2. There are 15 residues in the CDR3. CDR1 is SGHRS and CDR2 is YFSETQ in the germline V gene. Trimming took 0 bases from V and 4 from J; bases not matched to a gene: 1. This CDR3 reads CASSLGTSGSYEQYF. The CDR3 DNA reads TGCGCCAGCAGCTTGGGGACTAGCGGGAGTTACGAGCAGTACTTC.

A single count supports this clone. This chain joins TRBV19 and TRBJ1-2; 8 positions agree with TRBD1. Trimming removed 6 bases from V and 6 bases from J; junction bases left unmatched: 6. CDR3 length equals 13 residues. Looked up from germline, CDR1 is LNHDA and CDR2 is SQIVND (reference sequence). Written as DNA, the CDR3 is TGTGCCAGTAGCCCGGACAGGGTACATGGCTACACCTTC. This gives the protein CASSPDRVHGYTF.

The chain has TRBV15 and TRBJ1-2, with 8 bases fitting TRBD1. The length of the CDR3 is 13 residues. Germline CDR1 is LNHNV and CDR2 is YYDKDF (reference sequence). Trimming at V came to 8 bases and at J to 3 bases, leaving 5 bases not matched to a gene. For the CDR3, the DNA is TGTGCCACCCGGGACAGGTCGTACTATGGCTACACCTTC. Amino acid sequence: CATRDRSYYGYTF.

CDR3: CATSRPHGIRDEQFF. CDR3 coding DNA: TGTGCCACCAGCAGACCCCATGGGATCCGCGATGAGCAGTTCTTC. The chain combines TRBV15 with TRBJ2-1; D is uncertain. The CDR3 consists of 15 residues. CDR1 LNHNV and CDR2 YYDKDF come from the germline V gene (reference sequence). V was shortened by 2 bases and J by 8 bases, with 16 bases between the two germline ends.

The V gene is TRBV4-1, the J gene TRBJ2-4, with a possible D match to TRBD1 (5 bases). Looked up from germline, CDR1 is MGHRA and CDR2 is YSYEKL. The V and J ends lost 3 bases and 1 base respectively, with 13 bases between them. CDR3 length equals 16 residues. The CDR3 DNA follows: TGCGCCAGCAGCCAGGAAGGGGTTACGGCCAAAAACATTCAGTACTTC. Translated, it gives CASSQEGVTAKNIQYF.

The chain is built from TRBV30 and TRBJ2-3; 11 bases fit TRBD1. In germline, CDR1 is GTSNPN, CDR2 SVGIG (reference sequence). Unmatched junction bases numbered 8, after V lost 0 bases and J lost 3 bases. The CDR3 is 17 residues long. The DNA for the CDR3 is TGTGCCTGGAGTGTTTTTGCGGGACAGGGGGGGACAGATACGCAGTATTTT. Protein: CAWSVFAGQGGTDTQYF. The whole variable domain, remainder taken from reference TRBV30 and TRBJ2-3, is SQTIHQWPATLVQPVGSPLSLECTVEGTSNPNLYWYRQAAGRGLQLLFYSVGIGQISSEVPQNLSASRPQDRQFILSSKKLLLSDSGFYLCAWSVFAGQGGTDTQYFGPGTRLTVL.

The rearrangement joins TRBV19 to TRBJ2-2; D is unresolved. Germline values: CDR1 LNHDA, CDR2 SQIVND (reference sequence). The germline V and J ends were trimmed by 2 bases and 5 bases, with 9 bases remaining between them. This CDR3 contains 14 residues. CDR3 protein: CASSIWARTGELFF. The CDR3 DNA follows: TGTGCCAGTAGTATATGGGCTAGGACCGGGGAGCTGTTTTTT.

The V and J genes are TRBV27 and TRBJ2-3; tentative D call: TRBD2 (6 bases). Between the trimmed V and J ends, which lost 5 bases and 4 bases, there was a span of 22 bases. This CDR3 has 17 residues. The germline V gene encodes CDR1 MNHEY and CDR2 SMNVEV (reference sequence). In DNA, the CDR3 is TGTGCCAGCAGTAGAAGAATCGCGGGACGATTTGCAGATACGCAGTATTTT. Protein: CASSRRIAGRFADTQYF.

The chain carries TRBV29-1 and TRBJ1-5, with no clear D. The CDR3 is made up of 12 amino acids. Trimming took off 7 bases at V and 4 bases at J, with 11 bases between the two ends. CDR1 and CDR2 from the germline V gene are SQVTM and ANQGSEA. As DNA, the CDR3 is TGCAGCGCATCGGAAGGGAATCAGCCCCAGCATTTT. Its translation is CSASEGNQPQHF.

The chain carries TRBV14 and TRBJ2-7; D remains unclear. Per germline, CDR1 SGHDN and CDR2 FVKESK. The CDR3 sequence is 15 residues long. Between the trimmed V and J ends, which lost 4 bases and 0 bases, there was a span of 13 bases. This CDR3 is CASSPSPFRSYEQYF. CDR3 sequence (DNA): TGTGCCAGCAGCCCCAGTCCGTTCCGCTCCTACGAGCAGTACTTC.